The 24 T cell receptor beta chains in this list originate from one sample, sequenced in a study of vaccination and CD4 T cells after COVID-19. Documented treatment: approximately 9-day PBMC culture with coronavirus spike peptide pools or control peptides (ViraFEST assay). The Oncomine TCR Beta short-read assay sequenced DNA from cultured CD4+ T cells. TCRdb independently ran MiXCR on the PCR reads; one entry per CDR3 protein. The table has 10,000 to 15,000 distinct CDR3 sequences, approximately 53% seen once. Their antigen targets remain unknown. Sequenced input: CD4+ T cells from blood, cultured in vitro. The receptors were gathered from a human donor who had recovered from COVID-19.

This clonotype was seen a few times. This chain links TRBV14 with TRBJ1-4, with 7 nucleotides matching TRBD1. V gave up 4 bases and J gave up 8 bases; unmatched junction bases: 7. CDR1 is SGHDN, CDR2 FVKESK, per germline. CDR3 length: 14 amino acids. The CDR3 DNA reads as TGTGCCAGCAGCCTTAGACAGGGAGGCGAAAAACTGTTTTTT. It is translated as CASSLRQGGEKLFF.

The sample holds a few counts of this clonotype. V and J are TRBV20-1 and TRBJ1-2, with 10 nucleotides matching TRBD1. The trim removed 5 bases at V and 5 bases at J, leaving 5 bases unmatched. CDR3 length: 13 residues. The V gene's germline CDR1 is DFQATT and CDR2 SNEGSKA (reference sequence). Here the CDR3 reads CSAPDRGGYGYTF. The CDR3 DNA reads TGCAGTGCTCCGGACAGGGGGGGATATGGCTACACCTTC.

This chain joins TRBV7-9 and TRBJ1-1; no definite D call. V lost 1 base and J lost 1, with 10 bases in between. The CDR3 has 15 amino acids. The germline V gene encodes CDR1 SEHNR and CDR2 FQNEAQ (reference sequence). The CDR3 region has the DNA TGTGCCAGCAGCTTAGTAAGGGCAGGGAACACTGAAGCTTTCTTT. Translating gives CASSLVRAGNTEAFF. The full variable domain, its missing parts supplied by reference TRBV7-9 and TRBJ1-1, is DTGVSQNPRHKITKRGQNVTFRCDPISEHNRLYWYRQTLGQGPEFLTYFQNEAQLEKSRLLSDRFSAERPKGSFSTLEIQRTEQGDSAMYLCASSLVRAGNTEAFFGQGTRLTVV.

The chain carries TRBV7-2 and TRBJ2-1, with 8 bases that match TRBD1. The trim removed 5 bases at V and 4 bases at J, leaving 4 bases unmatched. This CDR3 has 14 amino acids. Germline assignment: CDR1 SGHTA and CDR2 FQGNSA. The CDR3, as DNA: TGTGCCAGCAGCCCGGACAGGGCTTACAATGAGCAGTTCTTC. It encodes CASSPDRAYNEQFF.

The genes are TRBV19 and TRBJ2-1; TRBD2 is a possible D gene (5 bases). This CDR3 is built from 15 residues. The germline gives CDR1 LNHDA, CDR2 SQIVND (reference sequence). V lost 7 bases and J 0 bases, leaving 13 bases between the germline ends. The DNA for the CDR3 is TGTGCCAGTAAAAGGCGGGCCAGCTCCTACAATGAGCAGTTCTTC. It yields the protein CASKRRASSYNEQFF.

The CDR3 DNA is TGTGCCAGCAGCGAATCCACCGGGAGATTGAGCGAGCAGTACTTC. This sequence encodes CASSESTGRLSEQYF. The chain is built from TRBV7-6 and TRBJ2-7; maybe TRBD2 (6 bases). Germline lookup yields CDR1 SGHVS and CDR2 FNYEAQ. The CDR3 spans 15 residues. V was trimmed by 5 bases and J by 6 bases, leaving 20 bases between them.

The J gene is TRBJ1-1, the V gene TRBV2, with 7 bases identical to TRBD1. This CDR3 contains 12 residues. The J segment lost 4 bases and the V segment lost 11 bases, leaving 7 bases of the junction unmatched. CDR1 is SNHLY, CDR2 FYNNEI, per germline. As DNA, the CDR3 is TGTGCCGGCCGACAGGGAGGCACTGAAGCTTTCTTT. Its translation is CAGRQGGTEAFF.

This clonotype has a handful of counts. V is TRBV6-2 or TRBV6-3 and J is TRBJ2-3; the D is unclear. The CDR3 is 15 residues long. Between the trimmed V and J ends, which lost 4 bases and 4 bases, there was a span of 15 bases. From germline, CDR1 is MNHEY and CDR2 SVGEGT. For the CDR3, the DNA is TGTGCCAGCAGTTCGAGAGGTATGGATCCAGATACGCAGTATTTT. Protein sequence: CASSSRGMDPDTQYF.

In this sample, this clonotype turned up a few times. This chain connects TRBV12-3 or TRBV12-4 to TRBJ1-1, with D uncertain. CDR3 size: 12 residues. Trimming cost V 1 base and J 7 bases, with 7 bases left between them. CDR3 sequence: CASSLGHSEAFF. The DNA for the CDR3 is TGTGCCAGCAGTTTAGGGCACAGTGAAGCTTTCTTT.

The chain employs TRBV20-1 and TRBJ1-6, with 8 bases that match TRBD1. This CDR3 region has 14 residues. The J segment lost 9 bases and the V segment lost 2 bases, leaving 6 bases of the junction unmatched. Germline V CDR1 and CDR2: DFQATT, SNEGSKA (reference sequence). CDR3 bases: TGCAGTGCTAGAAGGACAGGGCTTAGTTCACCCCTCCACTTT. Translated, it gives CSARRTGLSSPLHF.

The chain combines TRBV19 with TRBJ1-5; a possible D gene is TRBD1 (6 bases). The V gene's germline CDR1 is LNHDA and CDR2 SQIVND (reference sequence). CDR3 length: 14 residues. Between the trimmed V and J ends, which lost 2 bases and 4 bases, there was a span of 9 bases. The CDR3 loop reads CASSIQGRNQPQHF. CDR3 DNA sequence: TGTGCCAGTAGTATACAGGGGCGAAATCAGCCCCAGCATTTT.

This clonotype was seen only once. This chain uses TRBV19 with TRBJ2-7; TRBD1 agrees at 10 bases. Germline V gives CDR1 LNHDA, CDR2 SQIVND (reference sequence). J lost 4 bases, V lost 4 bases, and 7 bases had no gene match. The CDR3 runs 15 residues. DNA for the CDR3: TGTGCCAGTAGTAGCGGGACAGGGGTCCTATACGAGCAGTACTTC. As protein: CASSSGTGVLYEQYF.

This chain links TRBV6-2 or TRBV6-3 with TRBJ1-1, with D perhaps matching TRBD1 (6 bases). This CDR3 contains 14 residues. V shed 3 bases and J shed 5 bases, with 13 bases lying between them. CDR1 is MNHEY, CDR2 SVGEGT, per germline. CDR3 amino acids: CASSYQGSITEAFF. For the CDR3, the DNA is TGTGCCAGCAGTTATCAGGGGTCTATAACTGAAGCTTTCTTT.

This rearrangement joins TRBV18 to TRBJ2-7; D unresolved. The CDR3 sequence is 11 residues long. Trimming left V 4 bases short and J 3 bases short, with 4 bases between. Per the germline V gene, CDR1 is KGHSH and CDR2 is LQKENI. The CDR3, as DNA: TGTGCCAGCTCACGGGACTACGAGCAGTACTTC. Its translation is CASSRDYEQYF.

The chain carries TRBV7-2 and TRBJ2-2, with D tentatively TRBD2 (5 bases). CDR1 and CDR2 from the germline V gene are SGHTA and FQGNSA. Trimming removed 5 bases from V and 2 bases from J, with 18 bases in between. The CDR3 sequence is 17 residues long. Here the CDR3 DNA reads TGTGCCAGCAGCCTCCCCCGAGGGCTTTCAAACACCGGGGAGCTGTTTTTT. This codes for CASSLPRGLSNTGELFF.

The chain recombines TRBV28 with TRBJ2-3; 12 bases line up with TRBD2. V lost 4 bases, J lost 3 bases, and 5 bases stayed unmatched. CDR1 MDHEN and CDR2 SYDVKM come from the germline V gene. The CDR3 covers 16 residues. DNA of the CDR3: TGTGCCAGCAGTTCGCCCACTAGCGGGAGGACAGATACGCAGTATTTT. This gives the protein CASSSPTSGRTDTQYF.

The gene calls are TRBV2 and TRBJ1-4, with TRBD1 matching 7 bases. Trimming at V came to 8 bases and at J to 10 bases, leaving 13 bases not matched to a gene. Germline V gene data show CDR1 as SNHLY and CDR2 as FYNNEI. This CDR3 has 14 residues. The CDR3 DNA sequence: TGTGCCAGCGGACCAGGACAGGCGGTGGGAAAACTGTTTTTT. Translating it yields CASGPGQAVGKLFF.

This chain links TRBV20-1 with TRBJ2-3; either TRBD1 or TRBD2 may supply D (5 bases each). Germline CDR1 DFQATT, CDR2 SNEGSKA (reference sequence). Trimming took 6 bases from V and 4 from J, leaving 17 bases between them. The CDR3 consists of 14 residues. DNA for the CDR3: TGCAGTGCCCAGACTCTGTCGGGGCCAGATACGCAGTATTTT. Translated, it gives CSAQTLSGPDTQYF.

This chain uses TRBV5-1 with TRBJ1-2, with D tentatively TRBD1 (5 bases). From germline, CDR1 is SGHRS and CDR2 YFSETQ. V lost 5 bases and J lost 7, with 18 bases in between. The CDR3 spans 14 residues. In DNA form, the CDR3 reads TGCGCCAGCAGACCGCCGGGGCCGGGCGGTGGCTACACCTTC. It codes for CASRPPGPGGGYTF.

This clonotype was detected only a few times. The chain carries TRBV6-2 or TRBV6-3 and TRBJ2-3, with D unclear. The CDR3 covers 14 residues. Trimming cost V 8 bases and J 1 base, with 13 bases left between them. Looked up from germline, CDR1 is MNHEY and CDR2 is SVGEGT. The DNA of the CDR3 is TGTGCCAGCGGATCCCCGCTAGGCACAGATACGCAGTATTTT. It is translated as CASGSPLGTDTQYF.

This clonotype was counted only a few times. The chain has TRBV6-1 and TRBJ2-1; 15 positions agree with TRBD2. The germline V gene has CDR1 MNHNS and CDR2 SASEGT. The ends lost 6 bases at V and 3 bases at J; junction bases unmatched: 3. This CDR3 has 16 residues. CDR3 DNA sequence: TGTGCCAGCAGGAGGACTAGCGGGGGGGACTACAATGAGCAGTTCTTC. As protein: CASRRTSGGDYNEQFF.

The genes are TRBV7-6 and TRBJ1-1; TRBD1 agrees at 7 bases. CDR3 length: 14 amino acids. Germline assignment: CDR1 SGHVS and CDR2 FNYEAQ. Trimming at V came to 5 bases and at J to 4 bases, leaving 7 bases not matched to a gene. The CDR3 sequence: CASSEGQAPTEAFF. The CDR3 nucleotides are TGTGCCAGCAGCGAAGGACAGGCGCCCACTGAAGCTTTCTTT.

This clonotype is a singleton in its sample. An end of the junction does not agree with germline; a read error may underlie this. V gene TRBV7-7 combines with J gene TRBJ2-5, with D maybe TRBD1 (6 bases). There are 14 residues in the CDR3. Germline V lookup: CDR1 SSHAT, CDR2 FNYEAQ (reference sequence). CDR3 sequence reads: CASSPPGAGETQYF. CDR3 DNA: TGTGCTAGCAGCCCACCAGGGGCCGGAGAGACCCAGTACTTC.

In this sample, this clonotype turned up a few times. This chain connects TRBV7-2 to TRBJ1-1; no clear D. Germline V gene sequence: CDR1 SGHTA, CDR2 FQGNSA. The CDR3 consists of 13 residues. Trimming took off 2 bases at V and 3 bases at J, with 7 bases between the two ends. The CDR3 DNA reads TGTGCCAGCAGCTTATCACGGGACACTGAAGCTTTCTTT. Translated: CASSLSRDTEAFF.